The present T cell receptor (beta chain) was sequenced within a study of CD8 T cells in Susac syndrome. Study-level background: There were six sequenced Susac syndrome patients with active disease and about 8 in remission.

Patients with Susac syndrome fulfilled recently defined diagnostic criteria for definite or probable disease. Both CD4+ and CD8+ T cells were negatively isolated, and TEMRA cells underwent FACS enrichment. RNA amounts of roughly 0.5 to 1 ug underwent reverse transcription with random hexamers. With immunoSEQ multiplex PCR, TCR beta CDR3 was amplified across 54 Vbeta and 13 Jbeta. MiXCR, applied by TCRdb to the immunoSEQ multiplex PCR reads, yields one record per CDR3 protein. The table records about 190,000 distinct CDR3 sequences, about 91% of them present only once. There are 16 residues in the CDR3. Germline CDR1 SGHRS, CDR2 YFSETQ. V was cut by 4 bases and J by 0 bases, with 15 bases left in between.

The V call is TRBV5-1, the J call TRBJ2-3; a possible D gene is TRBD1 (6 bases). The sequence derives from a human donor with Susac syndrome. Specimen: CD4+ T cells from PBMCs. In DNA form, the CDR3 reads TGCGCCAGCAGCAGGGGGACCGAAGCTAGCACAGATACGCAGTATTTT. Encoded protein: CASSRGTEASTDTQYF.